The 29 T cell receptor beta chains given below trace back to one sample, sequenced in a study of glioma-infiltrating T cells. Amplification of TCR alpha and beta CDR3 regions from RNA used iRepertoire nested multiplex PCR. TCRdb used MiXCR to reprocess the multiplex PCR reads, holding one entry per CDR3 protein. This table holds 100,000 to 150,000 distinct CDR3 sequences, around 23% found once. The sequenced sample was glioma tissue, nonneoplastic brain tissue, or PBMCs (not recorded which). All receptors derive from a human donor with low-grade glioma or glioblastoma, undergoing nonglioma brain surgery, or in good health (not recorded which).

V gene TRBV20-1 combines with J gene TRBJ2-2; D uncertain. CDR1 is DFQATT, CDR2 SNEGSKA, per germline (reference sequence). The CDR3 extends over 11 amino acids. V dropped 5 bases and J dropped 7 bases, with 8 bases sitting between them. The CDR3 reads CSAGTLGELFF. CDR3 bases: TGCAGTGCTGGCACTCTCGGGGAGCTGTTTTTT.

The V call is TRBV27, the J call TRBJ1-1; tentatively, D is TRBD1 (5 bases). In germline, CDR1 is MNHEY, CDR2 SMNVEV (reference sequence). This CDR3 is 16 amino acids long. V lost 6 bases and J 0 bases, leaving 17 bases between the germline ends. The CDR3 here is CASSARGERMNTEAFF. Written as DNA, the CDR3 is TGTGCCAGCAGCGCACGGGGGGAGCGGATGAACACTGAAGCTTTCTTT.

The chain couples TRBV5-1 to TRBJ1-1; no reliable D call. CDR3 length equals 13 residues. The germline gives CDR1 SGHRS, CDR2 YFSETQ. Trimming shortened V by 4 bases and J by 3 bases, and 10 bases separated the two germline ends. The CDR3 is CASSVMDDTEAFF. The CDR3 nucleotides are TGCGCCAGCAGCGTCATGGACGACACTGAAGCTTTCTTT.

About this clonotype: No conserved phenylalanine or tryptophan is present at the end of the CDR3, so a read error is the likely explanation. The J gene is TRBJ1-6, the V gene TRBV3-1, with D hard to call. CDR3 length: 13 residues. With 4 bases removed from V and 10 bases from J, the gap between germline ends came to 11 bases. Germline assignment: CDR1 LGHDT and CDR2 YNNKEL (reference sequence). The CDR3 nucleotides read TGTGCCAGCAGCCGGGTCGCGGTCTCACCCCTCCACCTT. This codes for CASSRVAVSPLHL.

This clonotype has more than one count but fewer than ten. The CDR3 region has the DNA TGTGCCAGCAGCTTAACTCTTTCGAGGAACACTGAAGCTTTCTTT. Its translation is CASSLTLSRNTEAFF. The chain joins TRBV7-2 to TRBJ1-1; D is unresolved. Trimming removed 2 bases at V and 1 base at J, with 11 bases between. Germline V lookup: CDR1 SGHTA, CDR2 FQGNSA. The CDR3 consists of 15 residues.

This clonotype has at least ten counts. The gene calls are TRBV7-3 and TRBJ2-3, with 9 nucleotides matching TRBD1. The germline V gene encodes CDR1 SGHTA and CDR2 FQGTGA. V gave up 6 bases and J gave up 3 bases; unmatched junction bases: 13. The CDR3 has 17 amino acids. CDR3 sequence: CASSPGTGRLKTDTQYF. CDR3 bases: TGTGCCAGCAGTCCCGGGACAGGGAGGCTAAAGACAGATACGCAGTATTTT.

This clonotype was picked up a small number of times. The chain has TRBV2 and TRBJ1-1; D perhaps matches TRBD1 (5 bases). CDR3 length: 15 residues. Per germline, CDR1 SNHLY and CDR2 FYNNEI. The V and J ends lost 7 bases and 7 bases respectively, with 22 bases between them. The CDR3 loop reads CASTESWDGRYEAFF. In DNA, the CDR3 is TGTGCCAGCACCGAAAGTTGGGACGGTAGATATGAAGCTTTCTTT.

The rearrangement links TRBV6-6 to TRBJ2-3; TRBD2 matches 11 bases. Germline trimming cut 1 base from V and 5 bases from J; bases unmatched to any gene: 5. The germline V gene has CDR1 MNHNY and CDR2 SVGAGI (reference sequence). This CDR3 comprises 16 residues. The CDR3 region is CASSYLAGGPGDTQYF. The DNA of the CDR3 is TGTGCCAGCAGTTACTTAGCGGGGGGGCCCGGAGATACGCAGTATTTT.

This clonotype was seen a few times. V is TRBV2 and J is TRBJ2-3; 7 bases agree with TRBD2. The CDR3 is made up of 16 amino acids. V shed 5 bases, J shed 2 bases, and the junction held 10 bases outside the gene matches. Germline CDR1 is SNHLY and CDR2 is FYNNEI. The CDR3 here is CASSRTTSPATDTQYF. The CDR3, as DNA: TGTGCCAGCAGTCGAACGACTAGCCCAGCCACAGATACGCAGTATTTT.

This clonotype was recorded a few times. The CDR3 nucleotides read TGTGCCAGCAGTGTGGGGGTGGGGGCTCCTGGCTACACCTTC. Translated: CASSVGVGAPGYTF. The V and J genes are TRBV2 and TRBJ1-2, with D tentatively TRBD1 (6 bases). Germline V gene data show CDR1 as SNHLY and CDR2 as FYNNEI. This CDR3 is 14 amino acids long. Trimming cost V 4 bases and J 7 bases, with 16 bases left between them. The full variable domain, its missing parts supplied by reference TRBV2 and TRBJ1-2, is EPEVTQTPSHQVTQMGQEVILRCVPISNHLYFYWYRQILGQKVEFLVSFYNNEISEKSEIFDDQFSVERPDGSNFTLKIRSTKLEDSAMYFCASSVGVGAPGYTFGSGTRLTVV.

This clonotype was picked up a small number of times. The chain employs TRBV24-1 and TRBJ2-5; D uncertain. V lost 3 bases to trimming and J lost 3 bases, with 13 bases between them. CDR3 length equals 15 residues. Looked up from germline, CDR1 is KGHDR and CDR2 is SFDVKD. The CDR3 spells CATSDASAGEETQYF. In DNA, the CDR3 is TGTGCCACCAGTGATGCTTCAGCTGGGGAAGAGACCCAGTACTTC.

V is TRBV7-2 and J is TRBJ1-5; no definite D call. V shed 1 base and J shed 1 base, with 11 bases lying between them. Germline CDR1 and CDR2: SGHTA and FQGNSA. The CDR3 runs to 16 residues. The chain's CDR3 is CASSLGGSVSNQPQHF. CDR3 nucleotide sequence: TGTGCCAGCAGCTTAGGAGGTAGCGTGAGCAATCAGCCCCAGCATTTT.

The genes are TRBV7-9 and TRBJ1-4; no clear D. The CDR3 totals 15 residues. Looked up from germline, CDR1 is SEHNR and CDR2 is FQNEAQ (reference sequence). With 5 bases removed from V and 4 bases from J, the gap between germline ends came to 14 bases. The CDR3 here is CASSQEYGYNEKLFF. In DNA, the CDR3 is TGTGCCAGCAGCCAAGAATACGGGTATAATGAAAAACTGTTTTTT.

The table lists this clonotype with a few counts. This sequence joins TRBV2 and TRBJ1-1; D not certain. The germline V and J ends were trimmed by 6 bases and 0 bases, with 8 bases remaining between them. This CDR3 spans 13 amino acids. CDR1 SNHLY and CDR2 FYNNEI come from the germline V gene. CDR3 protein: CASRRTLNTEAFF. In nucleotides, the CDR3 is TGTGCCAGCAGAAGGACTTTGAACACTGAAGCTTTCTTT.

This clonotype was seen a few times. V gene TRBV20-1 combines with J gene TRBJ2-5; TRBD2 matches 7 bases. Looked up from germline, CDR1 is DFQATT and CDR2 is SNEGSKA (reference sequence). The CDR3 is 14 residues long. V lost 6 bases to trimming and J lost 7 bases; unmatched junction nucleotides: 14. CDR3 coding DNA: TGCAGTGCAAACCCAACCGCAGGGAGGGTGACCCAGTACTTC. Its protein product is CSANPTAGRVTQYF.

This clonotype was observed at least ten times. The chain combines TRBV6-1 with TRBJ1-2, with 7 bases that match TRBD1. V gave up 3 bases and J gave up 2 bases; unmatched junction bases: 3. This CDR3 spans 14 amino acids. Germline V gene data show CDR1 as MNHNS and CDR2 as SASEGT. CDR3 sequence reads: CASSDLGQNYGYTF. CDR3 coding DNA: TGTGCCAGCAGTGACCTGGGACAGAACTATGGCTACACCTTC.

This rearrangement joins TRBV4-1 to TRBJ1-3, with no clear D. Trimming stripped 1 base from V and 3 bases from J, with 22 bases between. This CDR3 is built from 19 residues. Germline V gene sequence: CDR1 MGHRA, CDR2 YSYEKL. DNA of the CDR3: TGCGCCAGCAGCCAAGCGCTAAGGCCCTCACAGACCCATGGAAACACCATATATTTT. It translates to CASSQALRPSQTHGNTIYF.

In its sample, this clonotype was seen many times. The CDR3 region is CATSIGQGGSETQYF. In nucleotides, the CDR3 is TGTGCCACCAGCATCGGACAGGGGGGATCGGAGACCCAGTACTTC. V usage is TRBV15 and J usage is TRBJ2-5, with 10 bases lining up with TRBD1. CDR1 is LNHNV and CDR2 is YYDKDF in the germline V gene (reference sequence). CDR3 size: 15 residues. The ends lost 4 bases at V and 5 bases at J; junction bases unmatched: 7.

This clonotype was detected only a few times. This chain joins TRBV3-1 and TRBJ2-1; D not resolved. CDR1 LGHDT and CDR2 YNNKEL come from the germline V gene (reference sequence). The V and J ends lost 1 base and 7 bases respectively, with 5 bases between them. CDR3 length equals 12 residues. Written as DNA, the CDR3 is TGTGCCAGCAGCCAAGTACAGAATGAGCAGTTCTTC. Its translation is CASSQVQNEQFF.

This clonotype was detected a few times. The V gene is TRBV3-1, the J gene TRBJ2-3; 9 bases agree with TRBD2. Unmatched junction bases numbered 5, after V lost 1 base and J lost 0 bases. Germline CDR1 is LGHDT and CDR2 is YNNKEL (reference sequence). This CDR3 has 17 amino acids. CDR3 bases: TGTGCCAGCAGCCAAGGGGCCAGCGGGAGGAGCACAGATACGCAGTATTTT. It yields the protein CASSQGASGRSTDTQYF.

This clonotype has more than one count but fewer than ten. This rearrangement joins TRBV14 to TRBJ1-3, with D unclear. Germline lookup yields CDR1 SGHDN and CDR2 FVKESK. The CDR3 length is 13 residues. Trimming stripped 4 bases from V and 3 bases from J, with 7 bases between. CDR3 sequence (DNA): TGTGCCAGCAGCCGGGGTTTTGGAAACACCATATATTTT. This translates into CASSRGFGNTIYF.

This clonotype was seen a few times. The chain recombines TRBV7-8 with TRBJ2-3; D possibly uses TRBD1 or TRBD2 (5 bases each). Germline V gene lookup returns CDR1 SGHVS and CDR2 FQNEAQ. This CDR3 is built from 16 residues. V was trimmed by 2 bases and J by 5 bases, leaving 17 bases between them. The CDR3 reads CASSLSPREFGDTQYF. The DNA of the CDR3 is TGTGCCAGCAGCTTAAGTCCCAGGGAGTTTGGAGATACGCAGTATTTT.

This clonotype was recorded at least ten times. This chain uses TRBV18 with TRBJ1-5; TRBD1 agrees at 9 bases. The germline gives CDR1 KGHSH, CDR2 LQKENI. V shed 5 bases and J 4 bases; nucleotides not matched to a gene: 3. CDR3 length: 14 amino acids. The CDR3 loop reads CASSEGQGNQPQHF. The DNA for the CDR3 is TGTGCCAGCTCAGAGGGACAGGGAAATCAGCCCCAGCATTTT.

This clonotype appeared many times. The rearrangement links TRBV20-1 to TRBJ2-5, with 12 bases fitting TRBD1. The trim removed 1 base at V and 1 base at J, leaving 1 base unmatched. The CDR3 runs 15 residues. Germline V gene sequence: CDR1 DFQATT, CDR2 SNEGSKA (reference sequence). The CDR3 DNA follows: TGCAGTGCTAGAGGGGGACAGGGGGCCCAAGAGACCCAGTACTTC. It translates to CSARGGQGAQETQYF.

This chain uses TRBV6-2 or TRBV6-3 with TRBJ1-2; unclear D gene. Trimming stripped 5 bases from V and 4 bases from J, with 14 bases between. Germline-derived CDR1 and CDR2 are MNHEY and SVGEGT. The CDR3 totals 14 residues. The CDR3 coding sequence is TGTGCCAGCAGTCCGGGAGGCAGAATCTATGGCTACACCTTC. Protein sequence: CASSPGGRIYGYTF.

The chain combines TRBV12-3 or TRBV12-4 with TRBJ1-1; no firm D call. Trimming took off 5 bases at V and 7 bases at J, with 11 bases between the two ends. The CDR3 consists of 12 residues. The CDR3 reads CASSPRGGEAFF. As DNA, the CDR3 is TGTGCCAGCAGTCCCCGGGGTGGTGAAGCTTTCTTT.

The chain employs TRBV6-4 and TRBJ2-3; D unclear. The CDR3 contains 13 residues. Per germline, CDR1 MRHNA and CDR2 SNTAGT. V lost 1 base and J lost 3, with 5 bases in between. CDR3 bases: TGTGCCAGCAGTGACTTCGGTACAGATACGCAGTATTTT. Amino acids: CASSDFGTDTQYF.

This clonotype showed up just a few times. The chain carries TRBV28 and TRBJ2-2; 14 positions agree with TRBD2. The CDR3 extends over 15 amino acids. The germline gives CDR1 MDHEN, CDR2 SYDVKM. V shed 9 bases, J shed 6 bases, and the junction held 6 bases outside the gene matches. The DNA of the CDR3 is TGTGCCAGTGACGGACTAGCGGGGGGAGCCGGGGAGCTGTTTTTT. The encoded protein is CASDGLAGGAGELFF.

This clonotype has at least ten counts. The rearrangement links TRBV6-2 or TRBV6-3 to TRBJ2-5, with unresolved D. CDR3 length: 15 amino acids. The germline gives CDR1 MNHEY, CDR2 SVGEGT. Trimming left V 2 bases short and J 0 bases short, with 10 bases between. DNA of the CDR3: TGTGCCAGCAGTTACCTAGGGCCGCACCAAGAGACCCAGTACTTC. It yields the protein CASSYLGPHQETQYF.